This TCR beta chain was recovered during a study of cytomegalovirus exposure and HLA in healthy donors. Study-wide points: A missense DCLRE1C variant was associated with V- and J-gene trimming of TCR beta chains in a later analysis, and an independent cohort replicated the association.

Concerning this clone itself: Its target is not known. Additional DNA sequences in this sample encode the identical CDR3.

This PCR relied on a set of 60 Vbeta primers and 13 Jbeta primers. Generated by immunoSEQ multiplex PCR, the TCRdb table keeps only in-frame clones and is missing some. The table shows approximately 150,000 clones, with about 76% occurring only once. The CDR3 spans 12 residues. V gave up 6 bases and J gave up 5 bases; unmatched junction bases: 1. CDR1 and CDR2 from the germline V gene are LNHDA and SQIVND (reference sequence). Healthy individuals who donated bone marrow served as the donors. The chain recombines TRBV19 with TRBJ1-1, with TRBD1 matching 9 bases. The TCR was taken from a woman aged 35 to 49 in good health and CMV-seropositive. The specimen was PBMCs. In nucleotides, the CDR3 is TGTGCCAGTAGGACAGGGGGAACTGAAGCTTTCTTT. Translated, it gives CASRTGGTEAFF.